A single sample gave rise to the 32 T cell receptor beta chains below, sequenced in a study of blood T cell repertoires in COVID-19 (dated by TCRdb to 2019 to 2021). The receptor library was made with the immunoSEQ multiplex PCR assay. TCRdb mirrors the immuneACCESS table, restricted to in-frame sequences. Some clones are absent from its copies; in checked studies, under half trace to an unresolved V gene, and the reason for the others is unknown. The sample yields some 25,000 clones; approximately 82% were counted once. The biggest ten clones account for under 35% of the sample. The specimen was peripheral blood. Every receptor here comes from a human donor in a cohort sampled during active COVID-19.

The CDR3 sequence is CASSWEGWGELFF. CDR3 DNA: TGTGCCAGCAGTTGGGAGGGTTGGGGGGAGCTGTTTTTT. This chain connects TRBV27 to TRBJ2-2; 7 nucleotides line up with TRBD2. This CDR3 spans 13 amino acids. Per the germline V gene, CDR1 is MNHEY and CDR2 is SMNVEV (reference sequence). V lost 4 bases to trimming and J lost 8 bases; unmatched junction nucleotides: 4.

This chain links TRBV19 with TRBJ2-3, with D perhaps matching TRBD2 (5 bases). Germline assignment: CDR1 LNHDA and CDR2 SQIVND (reference sequence). The CDR3 contains 14 residues. The ends were cut back, 3 bases at V and 4 bases at J, with 11 bases in the middle. In DNA, the CDR3 is TGTGCCAGTAGTATCCGGGGTGTATCAGATACGCAGTATTTT. Translated, it gives CASSIRGVSDTQYF.

The rearrangement uses TRBV5-6 and TRBJ1-2; the match to TRBD1 covers 7 bases. CDR1 is SGHDT and CDR2 is YYEEEE in the germline V gene. The CDR3 covers 14 residues. V shed 2 bases and J 2 bases; nucleotides not matched to a gene: 3. The CDR3 DNA is TGTGCCAGCAGCTTACCGGGACAGAACTATGGCTACACCTTC. Amino acids: CASSLPGQNYGYTF.

The chain recombines TRBV19 with TRBJ2-2; D is ambiguous. This CDR3 is built from 12 residues. Germline V gives CDR1 LNHDA, CDR2 SQIVND (reference sequence). Trimming stripped 7 bases from V and 1 base from J, with 4 bases between. The CDR3 bases are TGTGCCAGTACGGGGAACACCGGGGAGCTGTTTTTT. It encodes CASTGNTGELFF.

The genes are TRBV5-4 and TRBJ2-3; 10 bases match TRBD2. V trimming: 2 bases; J trimming: 2 bases; junction bases outside the gene matches: 14. Germline loops: CDR1 SGHNT, CDR2 YYREEE (reference sequence). The CDR3 sequence is 19 residues long. CDR3 nucleotide sequence: TGTGCCAGCAGCTTAGCAAGCGGGGGGGCCTTTCGGGTCACAGATACGCAGTATTTT. It specifies CASSLASGGAFRVTDTQYF. Full variable domain (rest looked up from reference TRBV5-4 and TRBJ2-3): ETGVTQSPTHLIKTRGQQVTLRCSSQSGHNTVSWYQQALGQGPQFIFQYYREEENGRGNFPPRFSGLQFPNYSSELNVNALELDDSALYLCASSLASGGAFRVTDTQYFGPGTRLTVL.

The genes are TRBV12-3 or TRBV12-4 and TRBJ1-1, with D perhaps matching TRBD1 (5 bases). V lost 3 bases and J 4 bases, leaving 9 bases between the germline ends. The CDR3 loop spans 13 amino acids. CDR3 DNA sequence: TGTGCCAGCAGTTTGCGGGGACCCACTGAAGCTTTCTTT. Its translation is CASSLRGPTEAFF.

The chain is built from TRBV5-1 and TRBJ2-7; TRBD2 matches 13 bases. Unmatched junction bases numbered 14, after V lost 1 base and J lost 1 base. CDR3 length equals 20 residues. Germline CDR1 is SGHRS and CDR2 is YFSETQ. The CDR3 protein is CASSLKTVEGLAGVSYEQYF. In DNA, the CDR3 is TGCGCCAGCAGCTTGAAGACGGTCGAAGGACTAGCGGGAGTTTCCTACGAGCAGTACTTC. The whole variable domain, filled in from reference TRBV5-1 and TRBJ2-7, reads KAGVTQTPRYLIKTRGQQVTLSCSPISGHRSVSWYQQTPGQGLQFLFEYFSETQRNKGNFPGRFSGRQFSNSRSEMNVSTLELGDSALYLCASSLKTVEGLAGVSYEQYFGPGTRLTVT.

The chain recombines TRBV7-2 with TRBJ2-7; 9 nucleotides match TRBD1. The junction had 12 bases not matched to a gene; V was cut back by 5 bases and J by 7 bases. This CDR3 is 15 amino acids long. CDR1 and CDR2 (germline): SGHTA, FQGNSA. CDR3 DNA sequence: TGTGCCAGCAGCACAGGGGGCGCAGAGGTGTGGGAGCAGTACTTC. Translated, it gives CASSTGGAEVWEQYF.

The chain recombines TRBV30 with TRBJ2-4, with no clear D. With 0 bases removed from V and 8 bases from J, the gap between germline ends came to 14 bases. CDR3 length: 14 residues. The germline gives CDR1 GTSNPN, CDR2 SVGIG (reference sequence). The CDR3 nucleotides read TGTGCCTGGAGTGTCCCTCAAAGCACGGACATTCAGTACTTC. It is translated as CAWSVPQSTDIQYF.

This clone was picked up a small number of times. The J gene is TRBJ1-6, the V gene TRBV6-1; 7 bases align to TRBD1. After removal of 1 base from V and 5 bases from J, the junction contained 2 bases not matched to a gene. The CDR3 extends over 15 amino acids. In germline, CDR1 is MNHNS, CDR2 SASEGT. The CDR3 spells CASSEEGADNSPLHF. CDR3 sequence (DNA): TGTGCCAGCAGTGAAGAGGGGGCGGATAATTCACCCCTCCACTTT.

The chain links TRBV7-2 to TRBJ2-7, with TRBD2 matching 7 bases. Unmatched junction bases numbered 9, after V lost 5 bases and J lost 2 bases. Germline values: CDR1 SGHTA, CDR2 FQGNSA. The CDR3 length is 15 residues. CDR3 region: CASSPRGGQTYEQYF. The CDR3 DNA is TGTGCCAGCAGCCCGCGGGGAGGGCAAACCTACGAGCAGTACTTC. The whole variable domain, remainder taken from reference TRBV7-2 and TRBJ2-7, is GAGVSQSPSNKVTEKGKDVELRCDPISGHTALYWYRQSLGQGLEFLIYFQGNSAPDKSGLPSDRFSAERTGGSVSTLTIQRTQQEDSAVYLCASSPRGGQTYEQYFGPGTRLTVT.

The sample holds one count of this clone. The chain combines TRBV27 with TRBJ1-1; weak D call: TRBD1 (5 bases). The CDR3 totals 14 residues. Germline lookup yields CDR1 MNHEY and CDR2 SMNVEV (reference sequence). V gave up 6 bases and J gave up 6 bases, with 17 bases separating them. The CDR3 nucleotides are TGTGCCAGCAGCCAGGGTCGCGCCTTATCTGAAGCTTTCTTT. It encodes CASSQGRALSEAFF.

The chain is built from TRBV29-1 and TRBJ1-1; weak D call: TRBD1 (6 bases). The CDR3 sequence is 19 residues long. Trimming removed 3 bases at V and 11 bases at J, with 37 bases between. From germline, CDR1 is SQVTM and CDR2 ANQGSEA. The CDR3 here is CSVDRSQVWPSSRTVGAFF. The CDR3 DNA follows: TGCAGCGTTGATAGAAGTCAGGTCTGGCCATCCTCTCGGACAGTCGGGGCTTTCTTT.

This chain links TRBV25-1 with TRBJ2-1; 10 positions match TRBD2. Looked up from germline, CDR1 is MGHDK and CDR2 is SYGVNS. The CDR3 covers 15 residues. Trimming removed 0 bases from V and 6 bases from J; junction bases left unmatched: 2. This CDR3 reads CASSEYASGGNEQFF. CDR3 sequence (DNA): TGTGCCAGCAGTGAATACGCTAGCGGGGGCAATGAGCAGTTCTTC. Based on the CDR3 plus reference TRBV25-1 and TRBJ2-1, the full variable domain is EADIYQTPRYLVIGTGKKITLECSQTMGHDKMYWYQQDPGMELHLIHYSYGVNSTEKGDLSSESTVSRIRTEHFPLTLESARPSHTSQYLCASSEYASGGNEQFFGPGTRLTVL.

This clone has a handful of counts. The rearrangement joins TRBV7-6 to TRBJ2-2; 12 nucleotides align to TRBD1. Trimming at V came to 6 bases and at J to 6 bases, leaving 5 bases not matched to a gene. The CDR3 length is 15 residues. Germline V lookup: CDR1 SGHVS, CDR2 FNYEAQ. CDR3 sequence reads: CASSRRDRGPGELFF. CDR3 nucleotides: TGTGCCAGCAGTCGCCGGGACAGGGGGCCCGGGGAGCTGTTTTTT.

This clone rates as medium-sized (0.01 to 0.1%). This chain uses TRBV2 with TRBJ2-7; a weak D match, TRBD1 (6 bases). CDR1 and CDR2 from the germline V gene are SNHLY and FYNNEI. V was shortened by 6 bases and J by 2 bases, with 11 bases between the two germline ends. The CDR3 loop spans 13 amino acids. CDR3 in DNA: TGTGCCAGCAGCCAGGGGCAAGCCTACGAGCAGTACTTC. Translation gives CASSQGQAYEQYF.

The V and J genes are TRBV18 and TRBJ1-5; D is perhaps TRBD1 (5 bases). CDR1 and CDR2 (germline): KGHSH, LQKENI. Trimming shortened V by 5 bases and J by 6 bases, and 14 bases separated the two germline ends. The CDR3 extends over 14 amino acids. This CDR3 is CASSGAGWAQPQHF. For the CDR3, the DNA is TGTGCCAGCTCAGGGGCCGGGTGGGCTCAGCCCCAGCATTTT.

The rearrangement uses TRBV6-5 and TRBJ2-7; TRBD2 might be the D (5 bases). CDR3 length: 15 amino acids. V lost 6 bases and J lost 3, with 18 bases in between. Germline V gene data show CDR1 as MNHEY and CDR2 as SVGAGI. The CDR3: CASRLKMDEGYEQYF. The CDR3 DNA follows: TGTGCCAGCAGGCTGAAGATGGACGAGGGCTACGAGCAGTACTTC.

This clone was counted only a few times. V usage is TRBV19 and J usage is TRBJ2-1, with 10 nucleotides matching TRBD1. The CDR3 sequence is 15 residues long. Looked up from germline, CDR1 is LNHDA and CDR2 is SQIVND (reference sequence). The V and J ends lost 4 bases and 3 bases, in that order; junction bases with no gene match: 3. CDR3 DNA: TGTGCCAGTAGTAGCCGGGACAGGGGCTACAATGAGCAGTTCTTC. Amino acid sequence: CASSSRDRGYNEQFF.

V is TRBV7-9 and J is TRBJ2-7; tentative D call: TRBD2 (5 bases). The germline V gene encodes CDR1 SEHNR and CDR2 FQNEAQ (reference sequence). V was pared by 2 bases and J by 6 bases, with 14 bases between. The length of the CDR3 is 14 residues. The CDR3: CASSLTGWRSEQYF. CDR3 DNA: TGTGCCAGCAGCTTAACGGGGTGGCGATCCGAGCAGTACTTC.

For the CDR3, the DNA is TGTGCCTGGAGTGCGGGACTGCACAATCAGCCCCAGCATTTT. Its translation is CAWSAGLHNQPQHF. The rearrangement joins TRBV30 to TRBJ1-5; D possibly corresponds to TRBD1 (5 bases). Trimming took off 1 base at V and 3 bases at J, with 10 bases between the two ends. Germline CDR1 reads GTSNPN; CDR2 reads SVGIG (reference sequence). CDR3 length: 14 residues. Based on the CDR3 plus reference TRBV30 and TRBJ1-5, the full variable domain is SQTIHQWPATLVQPVGSPLSLECTVEGTSNPNLYWYRQAAGRGLQLLFYSVGIGQISSEVPQNLSASRPQDRQFILSSKKLLLSDSGFYLCAWSAGLHNQPQHFGDGTRLSIL.

V is TRBV6-1 and J is TRBJ1-5, with 7 bases lining up with TRBD1. Germline V gives CDR1 MNHNS, CDR2 SASEGT. V shed 2 bases, J shed 7 bases, and the junction held 8 bases outside the gene matches. This CDR3 has 15 residues. In nucleotides, the CDR3 is TGTGCCAGCAGTGAAAACAGGGGTTCGGGACAGCCCCAGCATTTT. This sequence encodes CASSENRGSGQPQHF.

The chain carries TRBV6-4 and TRBJ2-3; 11 bases line up with TRBD2. The J segment lost 1 base and the V segment lost 3 bases, leaving 0 bases of the junction unmatched. CDR1 and CDR2 (germline): MRHNA, SNTAGT. The CDR3 sequence is 15 residues long. The CDR3 loop is CASSETSGGTDTQYF. CDR3 DNA: TGTGCCAGCAGTGAGACTAGCGGGGGCACAGATACGCAGTATTTT.

This clone was detected a few times. The chain combines TRBV7-2 with TRBJ1-3, with D unclear. V was trimmed by 5 bases and J by 0 bases, leaving 20 bases between them. The CDR3 length is 18 residues. Germline V gives CDR1 SGHTA, CDR2 FQGNSA. CDR3 bases: TGTGCCAGCAGCCCTCCGGGGAGAGACCTCTTCTCTGGAAACACCATATATTTT. It translates to CASSPPGRDLFSGNTIYF.

This clone was seen just once. The gene calls are TRBV27 and TRBJ2-7, with D perhaps TRBD1 (5 bases). V lost 2 bases and J 3 bases, leaving 8 bases between the germline ends. The CDR3 runs 13 residues. Germline CDR1 and CDR2: MNHEY and SMNVEV (reference sequence). The CDR3 protein is CASSLSQGYEQYF. CDR3 DNA sequence: TGTGCCAGCAGTTTAAGCCAGGGCTACGAGCAGTACTTC.

V is TRBV28 and J is TRBJ2-7; D is ambiguous. Trimming cost V 2 bases and J 2 bases, with 10 bases left between them. The CDR3 sequence is 14 residues long. CDR1 and CDR2 (germline): MDHEN, SYDVKM. CDR3 bases: TGTGCCAGCAGTTTAGTCGAGCAAGCCTACGAGCAGTACTTC. Protein sequence: CASSLVEQAYEQYF.

The chain combines TRBV19 with TRBJ1-1; D not certain. The CDR3 runs to 14 residues. V lost 5 bases and J 2 bases, leaving 12 bases between the germline ends. The germline V gene encodes CDR1 LNHDA and CDR2 SQIVND (reference sequence). The CDR3 DNA is TGTGCCAGTAGTTCACCGGGAGTAAACACTGAAGCTTTCTTT. Amino acids: CASSSPGVNTEAFF.

V and J are TRBV4-3 and TRBJ2-3; no definite D call. This CDR3 is built from 16 residues. Germline CDR1 reads LGHNA; CDR2 reads YSLEER. V lost 1 base to trimming and J lost 2 bases, with 13 bases between them. CDR3 residues: CASSQAPKEITDTQYF. The CDR3 nucleotides are TGCGCCAGCAGCCAAGCACCTAAGGAGATCACAGATACGCAGTATTTT.

In this sample, this clone turned up once. The chain recombines TRBV21-1 with TRBJ1-2; TRBD1 is the table's D call and was not checked against the DNA. TRBV21-1 is designated a pseudogene. CDR3 length equals 16 residues. The CDR3 loop is CASSNRDRGFDYGYTF. In DNA, the CDR3 is TGTGCCAGCAGCAACCGGGACAGGGGTTTTGACTATGGCTACACCTTC.

The CDR3 DNA reads TGTGCCAGCAGCTTCGAGGGATTGAGCACAGATACGCAGTATTTT. It is translated as CASSFEGLSTDTQYF. The genes are TRBV7-2 and TRBJ2-3, with D possibly matching TRBD2 (5 bases). The CDR3 is made up of 15 amino acids. The V gene lost 3 bases and the J gene lost 0 bases, with 10 bases spanning the gap. Germline V gene lookup returns CDR1 SGHTA and CDR2 FQGNSA.

CDR3 region: CASSSGQKLNTGELFF. As DNA, the CDR3 is TGTGCCAGCAGCTCGGGACAGAAGCTGAACACCGGGGAGCTGTTTTTT. The rearrangement joins TRBV5-4 to TRBJ2-2, with 7 bases aligning to TRBD1. This CDR3 region has 16 residues. V lost 3 bases to trimming and J lost 1 base; unmatched junction nucleotides: 6. Germline loops: CDR1 SGHNT, CDR2 YYREEE (reference sequence).

The J gene is TRBJ2-3, the V gene TRBV4-2; TRBD2 matches 10 bases. The junction had 8 bases not matched to a gene; V was cut back by 0 bases and J by 5 bases. Per germline, CDR1 LGHNA and CDR2 YNFKEQ. CDR3 length: 17 residues. CDR3 residues: CASSQEGLAGARDTQYF. The DNA for the CDR3 is TGTGCCAGCAGCCAAGAAGGGCTAGCGGGGGCGAGAGATACGCAGTATTTT.